This TCR beta chain was captured in a study of shared clonotypes between healthy human individuals. This clone was detected a few times. What it recognizes is unknown. Study-level points and caveats: Sampling was confined to blood; repertoires within tissues likely differ.

Germline V gives CDR1 SEHNR, CDR2 FQNEAQ (reference sequence). The CDR3 is 14 amino acids. V trimming: 4 bases; J trimming: 1 base; junction bases outside the gene matches: 2. Using immunoSEQ multiplex PCR, the repertoire was profiled, and TCRdb retains in-frame clones only, with some absent. The sample has millions of clones; more than 80% are singletons. The sequenced sample was naive CD4+ T cells sorted from blood. The subset is: CD45RA+ positively selected. V usage is TRBV7-9 and J usage is TRBJ1-1; 8 nucleotides line up with TRBD1. The origin of this receptor is a man younger than 30 in good health. The CDR3 protein is CASSSTGANTEAFF. In nucleotides, the CDR3 is TGTGCCAGCAGCTCGACAGGGGCGAACACTGAAGCTTTCTTT.